A single sample is the source of the 2 T cell receptor beta chains below, sequenced in a study of blood T cell repertoires in COVID-19. Data came from immunoSEQ multiplex PCR; TCRdb stores just in-frame clones and leaves some out. The table has about 99,000 clones, around four fifths seen once. The sequenced sample was peripheral blood. These receptors were obtained from a man aged 55-75 years with acute or convalescent COVID-19.

A remark on this clone: The junction departs from the called germline gene at one end, perhaps through a read error. The rearrangement joins TRBV28 to TRBJ1-1, with 10 bases fitting TRBD1. CDR1 MDHEN and CDR2 SYDVKM come from the germline V gene. The CDR3 spans 13 residues. CDR3 DNA: TGTGCCGGCAGGGGACAGGGGCTTACTGAAGCTTTCTTT. Translating gives CAGRGQGLTEAFF.

V gene TRBV5-5 combines with J gene TRBJ2-6; D possibly corresponds to TRBD1 (5 bases). The V gene lost 1 base and the J gene lost 1 base, with 9 bases spanning the gap. Per the germline V gene, CDR1 is SGHKS and CDR2 is YYEKEE (reference sequence). The CDR3 extends over 16 amino acids. In nucleotides, the CDR3 is TGTGCCAGCAGCTTGAAAAGGGGTTCTGGGGCCAACGTCCTGACTTTC. It translates to CASSLKRGSGANVLTF.